This TCR beta chain was observed in a study of blood T cell repertoires in COVID-19. Background on the study: Sites in the United States, Italy and Spain provided acute and convalescent COVID-19 samples.

Trimming removed 8 bases from V and 0 bases from J, with 11 bases in between. Germline V gene sequence: CDR1 KGHDR, CDR2 SFDVKD. The CDR3 is 14 residues long. Sequencing was performed with immunoSEQ multiplex PCR; in TCRdb, only in-frame clones are kept and a portion is missing. The sample consists of around 300,000 clones, about 87% of them appearing once. Recruits, aged roughly 18 to 89 years, lived in 24 US areas. The clonotype comes from a woman aged 50 to 60 who had recovered from COVID-19. The sample taken for sequencing was PBMCs or T cells enriched from blood (not recorded which). The V gene is TRBV24-1, the J gene TRBJ2-3; D unresolved. The CDR3 spells CATTDATSTDTQYF. The CDR3 DNA sequence: TGTGCCACCACCGATGCCACTAGCACAGATACGCAGTATTTT.